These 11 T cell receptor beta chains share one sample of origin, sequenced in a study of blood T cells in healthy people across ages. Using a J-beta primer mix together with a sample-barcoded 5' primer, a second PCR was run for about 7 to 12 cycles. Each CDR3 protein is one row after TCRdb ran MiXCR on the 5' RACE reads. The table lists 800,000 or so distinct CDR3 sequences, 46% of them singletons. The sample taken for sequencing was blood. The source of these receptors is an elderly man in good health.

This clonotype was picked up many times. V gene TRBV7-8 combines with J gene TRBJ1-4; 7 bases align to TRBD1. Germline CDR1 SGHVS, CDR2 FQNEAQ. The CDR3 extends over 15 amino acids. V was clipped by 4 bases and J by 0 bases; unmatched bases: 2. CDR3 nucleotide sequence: TGTGCCAGCAGCTGGGACAGAACAACTAATGAAAAACTGTTTTTT. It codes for CASSWDRTTNEKLFF.

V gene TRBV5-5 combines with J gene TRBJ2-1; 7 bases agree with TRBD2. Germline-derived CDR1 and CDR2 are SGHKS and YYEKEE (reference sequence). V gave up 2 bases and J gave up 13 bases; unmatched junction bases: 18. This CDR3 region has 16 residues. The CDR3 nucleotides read TGTGCCAGCAGCTTCATTGGCGGGGGATCCTCCACAGGACAGTTCTTC. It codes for CASSFIGGGSSTGQFF.

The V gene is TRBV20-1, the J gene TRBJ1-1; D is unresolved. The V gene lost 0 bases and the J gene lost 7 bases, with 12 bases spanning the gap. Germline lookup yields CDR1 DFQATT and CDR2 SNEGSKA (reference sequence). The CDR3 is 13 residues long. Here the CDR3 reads CSAREPGEGEAFF. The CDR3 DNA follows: TGCAGTGCTAGAGAGCCAGGAGAAGGTGAAGCTTTCTTT.

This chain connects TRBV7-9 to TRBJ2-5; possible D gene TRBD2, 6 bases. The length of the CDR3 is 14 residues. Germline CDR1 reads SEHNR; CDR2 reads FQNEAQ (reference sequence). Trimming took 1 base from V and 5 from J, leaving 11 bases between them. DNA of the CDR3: TGTGCCAGCAGCTTAGGCGGGGATGGGGAGACCCAGTACTTC. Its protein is CASSLGGDGETQYF.

CDR3 sequence reads: CASSKGSGSSYNEQFF. The DNA for the CDR3 is TGTGCCAGCAGCAAAGGTAGCGGGAGTTCCTACAATGAGCAGTTCTTC. The chain recombines TRBV21-1 with TRBJ2-1; the table names TRBD2, a call not compared with the DNA. TRBV21-1 represents a pseudogene. CDR3 size: 16 residues.

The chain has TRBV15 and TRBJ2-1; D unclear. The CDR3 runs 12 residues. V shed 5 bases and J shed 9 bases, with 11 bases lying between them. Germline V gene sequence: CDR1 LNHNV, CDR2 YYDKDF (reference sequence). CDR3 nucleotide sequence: TGTGCCACCAGCCGGGCCTCCGGTGAGCAGTTCTTC. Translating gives CATSRASGEQFF.

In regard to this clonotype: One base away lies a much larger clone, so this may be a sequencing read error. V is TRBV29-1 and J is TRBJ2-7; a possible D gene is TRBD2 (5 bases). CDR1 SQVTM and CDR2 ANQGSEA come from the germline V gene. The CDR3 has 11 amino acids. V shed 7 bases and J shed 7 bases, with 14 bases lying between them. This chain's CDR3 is CSGETAREQYF. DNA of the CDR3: TGCAGCGGGGAGACGGCACGGGAGCAGTACTTC.

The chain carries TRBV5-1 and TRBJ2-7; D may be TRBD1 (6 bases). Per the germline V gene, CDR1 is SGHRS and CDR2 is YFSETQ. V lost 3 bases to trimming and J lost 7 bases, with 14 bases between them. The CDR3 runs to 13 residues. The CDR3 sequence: CASSWTDRTEQYF. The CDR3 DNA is TGCGCCAGCAGCTGGACTGACAGGACAGAGCAGTACTTC. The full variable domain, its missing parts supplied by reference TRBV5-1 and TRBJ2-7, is KAGVTQTPRYLIKTRGQQVTLSCSPISGHRSVSWYQQTPGQGLQFLFEYFSETQRNKGNFPGRFSGRQFSNSRSEMNVSTLELGDSALYLCASSWTDRTEQYFGPGTRLTVT.

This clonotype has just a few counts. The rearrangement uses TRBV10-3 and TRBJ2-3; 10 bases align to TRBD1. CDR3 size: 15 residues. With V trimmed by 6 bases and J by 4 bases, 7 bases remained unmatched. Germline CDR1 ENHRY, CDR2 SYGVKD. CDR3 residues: CAISSGTGDSDTQYF. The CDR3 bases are TGTGCCATCAGCTCGGGGACAGGGGATTCAGATACGCAGTATTTT.

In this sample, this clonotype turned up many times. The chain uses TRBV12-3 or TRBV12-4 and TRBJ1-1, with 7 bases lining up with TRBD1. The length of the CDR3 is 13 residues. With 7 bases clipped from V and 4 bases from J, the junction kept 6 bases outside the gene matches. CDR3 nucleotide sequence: TGTGCCAGCATCCAGACAGGGACCACTGAAGCTTTCTTT. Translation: CASIQTGTTEAFF.

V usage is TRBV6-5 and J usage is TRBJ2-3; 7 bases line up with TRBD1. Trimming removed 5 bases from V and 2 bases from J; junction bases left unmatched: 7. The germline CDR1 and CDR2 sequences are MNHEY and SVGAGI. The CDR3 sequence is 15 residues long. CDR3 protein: CASSRDRPTTDTQYF. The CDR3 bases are TGTGCCAGCAGTAGGGACAGACCAACCACAGATACGCAGTATTTT.